A selection of T cell receptor beta chains follows, all from one sample in a study of blood T cell repertoires in COVID-19. Sequenced by immunoSEQ multiplex PCR; TCRdb stores in-frame clones only, minus some. The sample consists of 200,000 or so clones, approximately 80% of them appearing once. Sequenced sample: PBMCs or T cells enriched from blood (not recorded which). The receptors come from a woman aged 40 to 50 with acute COVID-19. Both conserved end residues are trimmed from each CDR3. The order of the fields is D gene, V gene, CDR3 protein. The D gene is left open where the match is weak.

- TRBV7-2 ASSLLSVSTYNEQF
- TRBV3-1/TRBV3-2 ASSPRQGLGYT
- TRBV6-5 ASSTGSSGNTIY
TRBD2 TRBV19 ASGRTSGTSETQY
TRBD2 TRBV2 ASSERLAGADTQY
TRBD1 TRBV19 ASSDPGQKIRLGANVLT
- TRBV4-3 ASSQDFVPYYGYT
- TRBV9 ASSVALTTGSGNTIY
TRBD1 TRBV2 ASRDRDTYEQY
TRBD2 TRBV28 ASSSKIQNSGRAGSYEQY
TRBD1 TRBV18 ASSPNRGETQY
- TRBV10-3 AIKTGSTEAF
TRBD1 TRBV5-4 ASSLDIGQGAYEQY
TRBD2 TRBV5-6 ASSPPPSGGTDTQY
TRBD1 TRBV28 ASSRRDSDEKLF
- TRBV5-6 ASSSSWGRQTQY
TRBD1 TRBV27 ASARGGQGSPNTEAF
TRBD1 TRBV4-3 ASSISTGETEAF
TRBD1 TRBV7-9 ASSPGDRGYGYT
- TRBV21-1 ASIQREARLPYNSPLH
- TRBV7-9 ASTLFRDTEAF
TRBD1 TRBV30 AWSVQGSTEAF
- TRBV28 ASSFPRQSSNTEAF
TRBD2 TRBV11-2 ASSFGSGAGELF
- TRBV24-1 ATSDLTPGADGYT
TRBD1 TRBV27 ASSLLYQYGTGTSSYNSPLH
- TRBV3-1/TRBV3-2 ASSRRGSGTSTDTQY
- TRBV28 ATSGSNKAF
TRBD2 TRBV4-3 ASSQDPPYGTSPNQETQY
- TRBV30 AWMGGGSYNSPLH
TRBD1 TRBV11-2 ASRLAWDRGNTIY
- TRBV5-1 ASSSGLPSSYNEQF
TRBD1 TRBV7-2 ASSSRRDGTGKNEQF
- TRBV6-5 ASSRYPSSGNTIY
- TRBV6-5 ASSRVLTSNQPQH
TRBD2 TRBV24-1 ATSVPLGGNEQF
TRBD1 TRBV7-6 ASSSPYRDRPYEQY
- TRBV10-2 ASSVRASGTDTQY
TRBD1 TRBV7-2 ASSSRTGKETQY
- TRBV7-3 ASRHRENTEAF
TRBD2 TRBV24-1 ATSDRTSGNTGELF
- TRBV19 ASGQTQH
- TRBV7-3 ASSLLSGIGELF